These 9 T cell receptor beta chains originate from one sample sequenced in a study of long-term antiretroviral therapy in people with HIV. Samples were assayed with immunoSEQ v3.0 at survey level. Measured with immunoSEQ multiplex PCR; TCRdb has only the in-frame clones, and not every one. The repertoire holds 35,000 to 55,000 clones, with 90% to 95% as singletons. The starting material was unsorted PBMCs, obtained 3.7 years after starting antiretroviral therapy. Source of these receptors: a woman in her 50s with HIV.

This clone came up once. CDR3 DNA sequence: TGTGCCATCAGCCGGGGGGACATTCAGTACTTC. Protein product: CAISRGDIQYF. The chain links TRBV10-3 to TRBJ2-4; 7 nucleotides line up with TRBD2. The ends lost 6 bases at V and 8 bases at J; junction bases unmatched: 1. The CDR3 contains 11 residues. Per germline, CDR1 ENHRY and CDR2 SYGVKD.

The CDR3 loop is CASSLGPFSEGEKLFF. CDR3 coding DNA: TGCGCCAGCAGCTTGGGACCTTTCTCGGAGGGTGAAAAACTGTTTTTT. This rearrangement joins TRBV5-1 to TRBJ1-4; D is uncertain. Trimming took 0 bases from V and 7 from J, leaving 16 bases between them. This CDR3 contains 16 residues. Germline CDR1 reads SGHRS; CDR2 reads YFSETQ.

This clone was seen just once. At one boundary the junction diverges from the germline segment, which might be a read error. The chain combines TRBV11-1 with TRBJ2-1; TRBD2 aligns across 10 bases. The CDR3 covers 14 residues. CDR1 and CDR2 (germline): SGHAT, FQDESV (reference sequence). The CDR3 DNA is TGTGCCAGCAGCCTAGCGGGGGTCTACAATGAGCAGTTCTTC. Protein product: CASSLAGVYNEQFF.

The sample holds one count of this clone. The rearrangement links TRBV30 to TRBJ1-6; 7 positions agree with TRBD1. The ends lost 3 bases at V and 10 bases at J; junction bases unmatched: 6. From germline, CDR1 is GTSNPN and CDR2 SVGIG (reference sequence). The length of the CDR3 is 13 residues. CDR3 amino acids: CAWRGDSVSPLHF. The CDR3 DNA sequence: TGTGCCTGGAGGGGGGACAGTGTGTCACCCCTCCACTTT.

The rearrangement links TRBV2 to TRBJ2-7, with 12 bases identical to TRBD2. The CDR3 is 17 amino acids. The V gene end was trimmed by 1 base and the J gene end by 0 bases; junction bases not matched to a gene: 4. Germline CDR1 reads SNHLY; CDR2 reads FYNNEI. In DNA, the CDR3 is TGTGCCAGCAGTGAAGGACTAGCGGGAGATAGCTCCTACGAGCAGTACTTC. This codes for CASSEGLAGDSSYEQYF.

V is TRBV9 and J is TRBJ2-3; TRBD2 aligns across 9 bases. Germline values: CDR1 SGDLS, CDR2 YYNGEE. The ends lost 0 bases at V and 6 bases at J; junction bases unmatched: 17. The CDR3 is 19 residues long. This chain's CDR3 is CASSVATSGGPDRTDTQYF. In DNA, the CDR3 is TGTGCCAGCAGCGTAGCTACAAGCGGGGGGCCAGACCGGACGGATACGCAGTATTTT.

The chain links TRBV5-1 to TRBJ1-2, with D uncertain. With 0 bases removed from V and 4 bases from J, the gap between germline ends came to 13 bases. Germline lookup yields CDR1 SGHRS and CDR2 YFSETQ. There are 15 residues in the CDR3. As DNA, the CDR3 is TGCGCCAGCAGCTTGGTTGCAGACAACCCCTATGGCTACACCTTC. As protein: CASSLVADNPYGYTF.

The genes are TRBV19 and TRBJ1-1, with D unresolved. Looked up from germline, CDR1 is LNHDA and CDR2 is SQIVND (reference sequence). The CDR3 has 14 residues. The V end was cut by 3 bases, the J end by 3 bases, with 11 bases between. CDR3 DNA: TGTGCCAGTAGTATGAGCCCGGGGTACACTGAAGCTTTCTTT. Its translation is CASSMSPGYTEAFF.

This clone occurred once. The V gene is TRBV11-2, the J gene TRBJ2-1, with 8 nucleotides matching TRBD1. The trim removed 5 bases at V and 4 bases at J, leaving 7 bases unmatched. The CDR3 covers 15 residues. The germline V gene has CDR1 SGHAT and CDR2 FQNNGV. This CDR3 reads CASSLGTGKYNEQFF. Here the CDR3 DNA reads TGTGCCAGCAGCCTTGGGACAGGTAAGTACAATGAGCAGTTCTTC.